This entry concerns a single TCR beta chain. The antigen remains unidentified. Trimming removed 5 bases at V and 4 bases at J, with 15 bases between. CDR1 is MNHEY, CDR2 SMNVEV, per germline (reference sequence). This CDR3 is 15 amino acids long. The record originates from a study of cytomegalovirus exposure and HLA in healthy donors. PCR primers comprised 60 Vbeta and 13 Jbeta primers. The assay was immunoSEQ multiplex PCR, and TCRdb's table has in-frame clones only and misses some. The sample carries about 130,000 clones, roughly 81% recorded once. The study, taken as a whole, reports: No immune exposure information besides CMV serostatus was available.

This sequence joins TRBV27 and TRBJ2-1, with D tentatively TRBD2 (6 bases). The TCR originated in a woman aged 25 to 39 in good health and CMV-seronegative. The sample was PBMCs. DNA of the CDR3: TGTGCCAGCAGTCTGACGACTAGGGTTTACAATGAGCAGTTCTTC. This sequence encodes CASSLTTRVYNEQFF.